What follows are 22 T cell receptor beta chains derived from one specimen sequenced in a study of cytomegalovirus exposure and HLA in healthy donors. The PCR ran on 60 Vbeta and 13 Jbeta primers. Sequencing was performed with immunoSEQ multiplex PCR; in TCRdb, only in-frame clones are kept and a portion is missing. The sample records about 110,000 clones, roughly 68% being singletons. Sequencing was done on a sample of PBMCs. The source of these receptors is a man aged 25 to 45 in good health and CMV-seropositive.

V and J are TRBV30 and TRBJ2-5; 8 nucleotides match TRBD2. In germline, CDR1 is GTSNPN, CDR2 SVGIG (reference sequence). The CDR3 consists of 14 residues. V trimming: 6 bases; J trimming: 5 bases; junction bases outside the gene matches: 11. The CDR3 loop reads CACLGGLAVETQYF. The CDR3 region has the DNA TGTGCCTGTCTCGGAGGACTAGCAGTTGAGACCCAGTACTTC.

The chain employs TRBV19 and TRBJ2-3; TRBD1 aligns across 11 bases. Germline assignment: CDR1 LNHDA and CDR2 SQIVND (reference sequence). The CDR3 contains 15 residues. With 7 bases clipped from V and 5 bases from J, the junction kept 8 bases outside the gene matches. The CDR3 here is CASMAGQGAGDTQYF. Written as DNA, the CDR3 is TGTGCCAGTATGGCCGGACAGGGGGCAGGAGATACGCAGTATTTT.

This rearrangement joins TRBV18 to TRBJ1-6, with 11 nucleotides matching TRBD1. Per germline, CDR1 KGHSH and CDR2 LQKENI. The junction had 23 bases not matched to a gene; V was cut back by 6 bases and J by 4 bases. The CDR3 spans 22 residues. CDR3 nucleotide sequence: TGTGCCAGCTCCTCTCAAGATATCGCCGGGACAGGGGGGCTCTCTTATAATTCACCCCTCCACTTT. It translates to CASSSQDIAGTGGLSYNSPLHF.

The rearrangement links TRBV21-1 to TRBJ1-2; TRBD1 was called by the table and not checked on the DNA. TRBV21-1 is listed as a pseudogene. This CDR3 is built from 18 residues. The chain's CDR3 is CASSSPGLEGAEDYGYTF. Written as DNA, the CDR3 is TGTGCCAGCAGCAGTCCTGGGTTGGAGGGGGCGGAGGACTATGGCTACACCTTC.

This chain joins TRBV7-9 and TRBJ2-5; 11 nucleotides align to TRBD2. This CDR3 has 17 amino acids. Germline CDR1 is SEHNR and CDR2 is FQNEAQ (reference sequence). With 1 base clipped from V and 0 bases from J, the junction kept 4 bases outside the gene matches. Here the CDR3 DNA reads TGTGCCAGCAGCTTAGTAAGGACTAGCGGGTACCAAGAGACCCAGTACTTC. Translated: CASSLVRTSGYQETQYF.

The CDR3 spells CASLWGREQYV. DNA for the CDR3: TGTGCCAGCTTATGGGGTAGGGAGCAGTACGTC. The chain is built from TRBV7-2 and TRBJ2-7, with D unclear. With 8 bases removed from V and 7 bases from J, the gap between germline ends came to 12 bases. The germline V gene has CDR1 SGHTA and CDR2 FQGNSA. CDR3 length: 11 amino acids.

The chain is built from TRBV5-8 and TRBJ1-1; D might be TRBD1 (6 bases). Germline CDR1 is SGHTS and CDR2 is YDEGEE. V was clipped by 2 bases and J by 10 bases, with 12 bases between them. This CDR3 has 12 amino acids. The CDR3 spells CASSFRQVGAFF. CDR3 nucleotides: TGTGCCAGCAGCTTCAGACAGGTGGGAGCTTTCTTT. The full variable domain, its missing parts supplied by reference TRBV5-8 and TRBJ1-1, is EAGVTQSPTHLIKTRGQQATLRCSPISGHTSVYWYQQALGLGLQFLLWYDEGEERNRGNFPPRFSGRQFPNYSSELNVNALELEDSALYLCASSFRQVGAFFGQGTRLTVV.

This sequence joins TRBV28 and TRBJ2-3; 9 positions agree with TRBD2. CDR1 and CDR2 (germline): MDHEN, SYDVKM. The J segment lost 3 bases and the V segment lost 7 bases, leaving 5 bases of the junction unmatched. The CDR3 runs to 14 residues. CDR3 region: CASKKAGGTDTQYF. The CDR3 DNA sequence: TGTGCCAGCAAGAAGGCGGGAGGGACAGATACGCAGTATTTT.

The J gene is TRBJ2-7, the V gene TRBV25-1; the match to TRBD1 covers 7 bases. The CDR3 runs to 14 residues. CDR1 is MGHDK, CDR2 SYGVNS, per germline. Germline trimming cut 6 bases from V and 5 bases from J; bases unmatched to any gene: 10. The chain's CDR3 is CASRAGTEGDEQYF. The CDR3 DNA follows: TGTGCCAGCAGAGCCGGGACAGAGGGCGACGAGCAGTACTTC.

Only one count was recorded for this clone. This chain uses TRBV4-2 with TRBJ2-7; D may be TRBD2 (5 bases). V lost 0 bases to trimming and J lost 2 bases, with 11 bases between them. The CDR3 contains 15 residues. Germline assignment: CDR1 LGHNA and CDR2 YNFKEQ. The CDR3 DNA follows: TGTGCCAGCAGCCAAGATGATGGACTTACCTACGAGCAGTACTTC. It codes for CASSQDDGLTYEQYF.

The chain carries TRBV9 and TRBJ2-1, with 7 positions matching TRBD2. This CDR3 has 16 amino acids. V lost 0 bases and J lost 4; bases outside the gene matches: 7. Per the germline V gene, CDR1 is SGDLS and CDR2 is YYNGEE. CDR3: CASSVGLWGGYNEQFF. The CDR3 DNA reads as TGTGCCAGCAGCGTAGGACTATGGGGGGGGTACAATGAGCAGTTCTTC. The full variable domain, completed using reference TRBV9 and TRBJ2-1, is DSGVTQTPKHLITATGQRVTLRCSPRSGDLSVYWYQQSLDQGLQFLIQYYNGEERAKGNILERFSAQQFPDLHSELNLSSLELGDSALYFCASSVGLWGGYNEQFFGPGTRLTVL.

The rearrangement joins TRBV11-2 to TRBJ1-1, with D uncertain. V shed 3 bases and J shed 1 base, with 6 bases lying between them. CDR1 and CDR2 from the germline V gene are SGHAT and FQNNGV. The CDR3 has 13 amino acids. The CDR3 nucleotides are TGTGCCAGCAGCTTTGGTAGGAACACTGAAGCTTTCTTT. Translating it yields CASSFGRNTEAFF.

This chain links TRBV9 with TRBJ2-7; weak D call: TRBD1 (6 bases). Between the trimmed V and J ends, which lost 4 bases and 5 bases, there was a span of 16 bases. CDR1 is SGDLS and CDR2 is YYNGEE in the germline V gene. The CDR3 extends over 14 amino acids. The CDR3 sequence is CASSPTGIYNEQYF. The CDR3 DNA reads as TGTGCCAGCAGCCCTACAGGGATCTACAACGAGCAGTACTTC.

The rearrangement uses TRBV4-2 and TRBJ2-1; the D is unclear. This CDR3 spans 16 amino acids. CDR1 and CDR2 (germline): LGHNA, YNFKEQ. V was shortened by 4 bases and J by 2 bases, with 15 bases between the two germline ends. The CDR3 DNA is TGTGCCAGCAGCCTCCCTATGATGCTAACCTACAATGAGCAGTTCTTC. As protein: CASSLPMMLTYNEQFF.

This clone has just one count. The V and J genes are TRBV4-1 and TRBJ1-2, with D tentatively TRBD1 (5 bases). V was shortened by 4 bases and J by 4 bases, with 16 bases between the two germline ends. Germline lookup yields CDR1 MGHRA and CDR2 YSYEKL. CDR3 size: 15 residues. The CDR3 reads CASSPHPDKSYGYTF. DNA for the CDR3: TGCGCCAGCAGCCCCCACCCGGACAAGTCCTATGGCTACACCTTC.

This chain joins TRBV7-9 and TRBJ2-7; 7 bases are shared with TRBD1. Germline CDR1 and CDR2: SEHNR and FQNEAQ (reference sequence). CDR3 length: 15 amino acids. J gave up 3 bases and V 4 bases, and 9 bases lay outside the gene matches. The CDR3 sequence is CASSSRSRGSYEQYF. The CDR3, as DNA: TGTGCCAGCAGCTCGAGGAGCAGGGGGAGCTACGAGCAGTACTTC.

The rearrangement joins TRBV9 to TRBJ2-5, with 9 nucleotides matching TRBD2. CDR1 and CDR2 from the germline V gene are SGDLS and YYNGEE. The CDR3 is made up of 15 amino acids. Losses at the gene ends were 4 bases for V and 4 bases for J; bases not matched to a gene: 8. CDR3 in DNA: TGTGCCAGCAGCCCCAGCGGGGGGACGGGAGAGACCCAGTACTTC. Protein: CASSPSGGTGETQYF.

The genes are TRBV6-6 and TRBJ2-3, with D maybe TRBD2 (5 bases). The germline CDR1 and CDR2 sequences are MNHNY and SVGAGI (reference sequence). Trimming removed 3 bases at V and 2 bases at J, with 6 bases between. The CDR3 covers 13 residues. Here the CDR3 DNA reads TGTGCCAGCAGTTATAGCGTCACAGATACGCAGTATTTT. This gives the protein CASSYSVTDTQYF.

The chain combines TRBV4-1 with TRBJ2-7, with D possibly matching TRBD2 (6 bases). Germline V gene sequence: CDR1 MGHRA, CDR2 YSYEKL. This CDR3 region has 16 residues. V was clipped by 0 bases and J by 5 bases, with 17 bases between them. CDR3 DNA: TGCGCCAGCAGCCAAGATCGTTTGGGGGGTAGTGACGAGCAGTACTTC. Amino acids: CASSQDRLGGSDEQYF.

The V and J genes are TRBV30 and TRBJ2-7, with 7 bases identical to TRBD1. The CDR3 extends over 15 amino acids. Germline values: CDR1 GTSNPN, CDR2 SVGIG (reference sequence). The trim removed 1 base at V and 4 bases at J, leaving 10 bases unmatched. In nucleotides, the CDR3 is TGTGCCTGGAGTGAAAAGGCTGCGACAGGGTACGAGCAGTACTTC. Its protein is CAWSEKAATGYEQYF.

The V call is TRBV5-5, the J call TRBJ1-5; D not resolved. V lost 2 bases and J 2 bases, leaving 8 bases between the germline ends. This CDR3 has 14 amino acids. Germline V lookup: CDR1 SGHKS, CDR2 YYEKEE (reference sequence). CDR3 sequence (DNA): TGTGCCAGCAGCTTTTCATCGGGCAATCAGCCCCAGCATTTT. Translating it yields CASSFSSGNQPQHF.

A few counts support this clone. The chain recombines TRBV29-1 with TRBJ1-2, with 10 bases fitting TRBD1. Germline V CDR1 and CDR2: SQVTM, ANQGSEA. Trimming cost V 3 bases and J 8 bases; bases outside gene matches: 18. The CDR3 has 17 amino acids. In DNA, the CDR3 is TGCAGCGTTGAGGGCCGGGACAGGGGCCCTCGCATTGGGGGCTACACCTTC. This codes for CSVEGRDRGPRIGGYTF.